These 17 T cell receptor beta chains were all obtained from the same sample, sequenced in a study of post-analysis software for immune sequencing data. Overall study results and limits: About 5 TRBV segments, including TRBV5-6, TRBV5-1 and TRBV20-1, were more frequent in patients than controls.

No antigens are known for them. The library was made from cDNA and included unique molecular identifiers. MiXCR, applied by TCRdb to the PCR reads, yields one record per CDR3 protein. Of around 770,000 distinct CDR3 sequences in the sample, about half are singletons; the top ten hold roughly 4.9%. Sample: blood. The receptors stem from a girl under 18 with multiple sclerosis.

The chain uses TRBV7-2 and TRBJ2-4; 7 nucleotides line up with TRBD2. The end of the DNA is better explained by TRBJ2-7, so the J call may be wrong. This CDR3 region has 15 residues. Germline lookup yields CDR1 SGHTA and CDR2 FQGNSA. The CDR3 spells CASSLGEGLTYEQYF. The CDR3 bases are TGTGCCAGCAGCCTCGGGGAGGGATTAACCTACGAGCAGTACTTC.

This chain uses TRBV7-9 with TRBJ2-3; D unresolved. This CDR3 is 14 amino acids long. Germline lookup yields CDR1 SEHNR and CDR2 FQNEAQ (reference sequence). Trimming shortened V by 5 bases and J by 1 base, and 10 bases separated the two germline ends. The CDR3 reads CASSPHWGTDTQYF. The CDR3 DNA is TGTGCCAGCAGCCCACATTGGGGCACAGATACGCAGTATTTT.

The V gene is TRBV24-1, the J gene TRBJ1-5, with D perhaps TRBD1 (5 bases). Trimming removed 4 bases from V and 11 bases from J, with 23 bases in between. The length of the CDR3 is 16 residues. Germline lookup yields CDR1 KGHDR and CDR2 SFDVKD. CDR3 loop: CATSDSQGGLPSAQHF. The CDR3 DNA reads as TGTGCCACCAGTGACTCCCAGGGAGGGCTACCCTCGGCCCAGCATTTT.

This clonotype was seen only a few times. The gene calls are TRBV20-1 and TRBJ2-5; 8 positions match TRBD2. This CDR3 spans 13 amino acids. Germline CDR1 DFQATT, CDR2 SNEGSKA (reference sequence). J gave up 3 bases and V 3 bases, and 3 bases lay outside the gene matches. The CDR3 spells CSASGGGKETQYF. The CDR3, as DNA: TGCAGTGCTAGCGGGGGGGGAAAAGAGACCCAGTACTTC.

This clonotype was counted a few times. The chain recombines TRBV7-9 with TRBJ1-4; D is undetermined. The CDR3 loop spans 15 amino acids. The V and J ends lost 1 base and 7 bases respectively, with 13 bases between them. Germline CDR1 and CDR2: SEHNR and FQNEAQ (reference sequence). The CDR3 coding sequence is TGTGCCAGCAGCTTAGGGGCGGGCGGCGTTGAAAAACTGTTTTTT. This codes for CASSLGAGGVEKLFF.

This chain uses TRBV28 with TRBJ2-7; unclear D gene. Between the trimmed V and J ends, which lost 6 bases and 2 bases, there was a span of 11 bases. The CDR3 consists of 13 residues. Germline CDR1 and CDR2: MDHEN and SYDVKM. CDR3 sequence: CASSVKQPYEQYF. In nucleotides, the CDR3 is TGTGCCAGCAGCGTGAAACAACCCTACGAGCAGTACTTC.

This clonotype was detected only a few times. The J gene is TRBJ2-3, the V gene TRBV12-3 or TRBV12-4; possibly TRBD1 for D (5 bases). This CDR3 region has 14 residues. Trimming took off 2 bases at V and 10 bases at J, with 16 bases between the two ends. CDR3 in DNA: TGTGCCAGCAGTTTAAGGGGTGTGTGGGATGCGCAGTATTTT. Translating it yields CASSLRGVWDAQYF.

This clonotype was counted a few times. The rearrangement uses TRBV5-1 and TRBJ2-7, with TRBD1 matching over 7 bases. The ends lost 4 bases at V and 4 bases at J; junction bases unmatched: 5. The CDR3 runs 13 residues. From germline, CDR1 is SGHRS and CDR2 YFSETQ. The CDR3 DNA follows: TGCGCCAGCAGCAACGACAGGGTTTACGAGCAGTACTTC. This translates into CASSNDRVYEQYF. Complete variable domain (other parts from reference TRBV5-1 and TRBJ2-7): KAGVTQTPRYLIKTRGQQVTLSCSPISGHRSVSWYQQTPGQGLQFLFEYFSETQRNKGNFPGRFSGRQFSNSRSEMNVSTLELGDSALYLCASSNDRVYEQYFGPGTRLTVT.

This clonotype was counted only a few times. The J gene is TRBJ2-7, the V gene TRBV13, with D perhaps assigned TRBD1 or TRBD2 (7 bases each). The length of the CDR3 is 13 residues. CDR1 PRHDT and CDR2 FYEKMQ come from the germline V gene (reference sequence). V was clipped by 3 bases and J by 4 bases, with 10 bases between them. The CDR3 nucleotides read TGTGCCAGCAGCTTTCAGGGGGGGTACGAGCAGTACTTC. Amino acids: CASSFQGGYEQYF.

The V call is TRBV11-1, the J call TRBJ2-6, with TRBD1 matching over 9 bases. CDR1 is SGHAT and CDR2 is FQDESV in the germline V gene (reference sequence). The CDR3 sequence is 21 residues long. J was trimmed by 0 bases and V by 3 bases; bases with no gene match: 15. The CDR3: CASSFRTGGDHESSGANVLTF. The CDR3 DNA sequence: TGTGCCAGCAGCTTTAGAACAGGGGGCGACCACGAGAGCTCTGGGGCCAACGTCCTGACTTTC.

This clonotype was detected only a few times. The chain uses TRBV21-1 and TRBJ2-4; no DNA check was done on the table's D call, TRBD1. TRBV21-1 constitutes a pseudogene. This CDR3 contains 15 residues. The CDR3 is CASSKGNRGLVEQYF. For the CDR3, the DNA is TGTGCCAGCAGCAAGGGGAACAGGGGGCTTGTTGAGCAGTACTTC.

This clonotype was recorded many times. The chain is built from TRBV7-9 and TRBJ2-1; perhaps D is TRBD1 or TRBD2 (5 bases each). Trimming stripped 8 bases from V and 4 bases from J, with 18 bases between. Germline V gives CDR1 SEHNR, CDR2 FQNEAQ (reference sequence). This CDR3 region has 15 residues. CDR3 DNA sequence: TGTGCCAGCCGCCTTGGTGGGACGCCGTACAATGAGCAGTTCTTC. Protein: CASRLGGTPYNEQFF.

This clonotype has just a few counts. V usage is TRBV20-1 and J usage is TRBJ1-1, with no clear D. This CDR3 contains 14 residues. Germline V gene data show CDR1 as DFQATT and CDR2 as SNEGSKA (reference sequence). V was clipped by 0 bases and J by 3 bases, with 11 bases between them. The CDR3 sequence is CSAREGSLDTEAFF. The CDR3 DNA reads TGCAGTGCTAGAGAGGGCAGTTTGGACACTGAAGCTTTCTTT.

The gene calls are TRBV29-1 and TRBJ2-3; D may be TRBD1 or TRBD2 (5 bases each). V shed 5 bases and J shed 0 bases, with 21 bases lying between them. The CDR3 totals 17 residues. Germline V gives CDR1 SQVTM, CDR2 ANQGSEA. CDR3 region: CSVTRTTGTGSTDTQYF. In DNA, the CDR3 is TGCAGCGTTACACGAACGACCGGGACCGGTAGCACAGATACGCAGTATTTT.

The chain uses TRBV30 and TRBJ1-1; D is unclear. This CDR3 comprises 13 residues. The germline CDR1 and CDR2 sequences are GTSNPN and SVGIG (reference sequence). With 2 bases removed from V and 3 bases from J, the gap between germline ends came to 10 bases. In nucleotides, the CDR3 is TGTGCCTGGAGTAACGGGAGGGACACTGAAGCTTTCTTT. It is translated as CAWSNGRDTEAFF.

This clonotype was recorded a few times. This chain uses TRBV29-1 with TRBJ2-1, with D uncertain. Germline lookup yields CDR1 SQVTM and CDR2 ANQGSEA. Trimming pared 3 bases from V and 1 base from J, leaving 10 bases between. CDR3 size: 14 residues. The CDR3 nucleotides read TGCAGCGTTGACTCGGCAGAGTCCTACAATGAGCAGTTCTTC. It yields the protein CSVDSAESYNEQFF.

The table lists this clonotype with many counts. The chain couples TRBV20-1 to TRBJ2-4; 7 nucleotides agree with TRBD1. J was trimmed by 1 base and V by 3 bases; bases with no gene match: 6. Germline V gene lookup returns CDR1 DFQATT and CDR2 SNEGSKA (reference sequence). The CDR3 loop spans 15 amino acids. CDR3 nucleotide sequence: TGCAGTGCTAGTGGGGAACAGGGGGCCAAAAACATTCAGTACTTC. Translating gives CSASGEQGAKNIQYF.